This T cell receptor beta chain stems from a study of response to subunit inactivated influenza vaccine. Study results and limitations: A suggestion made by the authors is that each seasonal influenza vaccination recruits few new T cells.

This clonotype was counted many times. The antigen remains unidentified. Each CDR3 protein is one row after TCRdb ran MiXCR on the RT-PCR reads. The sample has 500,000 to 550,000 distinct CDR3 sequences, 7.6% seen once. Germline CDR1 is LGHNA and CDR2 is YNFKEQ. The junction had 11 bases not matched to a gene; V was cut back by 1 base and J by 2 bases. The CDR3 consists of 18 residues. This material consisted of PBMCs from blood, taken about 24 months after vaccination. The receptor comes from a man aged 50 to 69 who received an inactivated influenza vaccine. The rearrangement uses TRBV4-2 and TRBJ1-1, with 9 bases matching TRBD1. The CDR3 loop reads CASSQGTDRGVDNTEAFF. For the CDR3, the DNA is TGTGCCAGCAGCCAAGGGACGGACAGGGGTGTCGATAACACTGAAGCTTTCTTT.